The 28 T cell receptor beta chains reported below all come from one sample, sequenced in a study of response to subunit inactivated influenza vaccine. TCRdb re-derived calls from the RT-PCR reads in MiXCR, one entry per CDR3 protein. The sample records 500,000 to 600,000 distinct CDR3 sequences, around 13% being singletons. The source material was PBMCs from blood, sampled less than 13 days after vaccination. These receptors were taken from a man in his fifties or sixties who received an inactivated influenza vaccine.

Note on this clonotype: An end of the junction differs from the germline gene, which may be a read error. The V gene is TRBV7-2, the J gene TRBJ2-1; no firm D call. There are 13 residues in the CDR3. Germline V gene lookup returns CDR1 SGHTA and CDR2 FQGNSA. This CDR3 reads CASRLEVRKEQFF. In nucleotides, the CDR3 is TGTGCCAGCAGATTAGAAGTACGAAAGGAGCAGTTCTTC.

Note on this clonotype: This may be a read error, as it is one base from a much larger clone. V is TRBV5-1 and J is TRBJ2-7; tentatively, D is TRBD1 (5 bases). Trimming stripped 4 bases from V and 4 bases from J, with 12 bases between. This CDR3 region has 13 residues. From germline, CDR1 is SGHRS and CDR2 YFSETQ. DNA of the CDR3: TGCGCCAGCAGCCCCAGGACACCGTACGAGCAGTACTTC. Protein product: CASSPRTPYEQYF. Full variable domain (missing parts from reference TRBV5-1 and TRBJ2-7): KAGVTQTPRYLIKTRGQQVTLSCSPISGHRSVSWYQQTPGQGLQFLFEYFSETQRNKGNFPGRFSGRQFSNSRSEMNVSTLELGDSALYLCASSPRTPYEQYFGPGTRLTVT.

This clonotype was seen a few times. The chain recombines TRBV4-2 with TRBJ2-3; 11 nucleotides line up with TRBD2. J lost 5 bases, V lost 1 base, and 5 bases had no gene match. This CDR3 region has 16 residues. CDR1 and CDR2 (germline): LGHNA, YNFKEQ. The CDR3: CASSQGSGGVRDTQYF. CDR3 bases: TGTGCCAGCAGCCAAGGTAGCGGGGGGGTCCGAGATACGCAGTATTTT.

This clonotype was counted between two and nine times. The chain couples TRBV9 to TRBJ2-5; 10 nucleotides line up with TRBD2. The CDR3 is 16 amino acids. V was clipped by 4 bases and J by 5 bases; unmatched bases: 11. The V gene's germline CDR1 is SGDLS and CDR2 YYNGEE. DNA for the CDR3: TGTGCCAGCAGCCCTCGCGCTAGCGGGAGTGGGGAGACCCAGTACTTC. It specifies CASSPRASGSGETQYF.

This clonotype has ten or more counts. V gene TRBV20-1 combines with J gene TRBJ1-2; D unresolved. Germline V gene sequence: CDR1 DFQATT, CDR2 SNEGSKA (reference sequence). This CDR3 comprises 15 residues. V gave up 5 bases and J gave up 6 bases, with 22 bases separating them. The CDR3 DNA follows: TGCAGTGCTGACGTCCTACGGAGGAGACGGAATGGCTACACCTTC. Encoded protein: CSADVLRRRRNGYTF.

This clonotype was observed at least ten times. CDR3: CASSPGTDPLRETQYF. DNA for the CDR3: TGTGCCAGTAGTCCGGGGACAGATCCGCTTCGGGAGACCCAGTACTTC. This rearrangement joins TRBV19 to TRBJ2-5; 7 nucleotides line up with TRBD1. The CDR3 totals 16 residues. The junction had 14 bases not matched to a gene; V was cut back by 5 bases and J by 5 bases. CDR1 and CDR2 (germline): LNHDA, SQIVND (reference sequence). Combining the CDR3 with reference TRBV19 and TRBJ2-5 gives the whole variable domain DGGITQSPKYLFRKEGQNVTLSCEQNLNHDAMYWYRQDPGQGLRLIYYSQIVNDFQKGDIAEGYSVSREKKESFPLTVTSAQKNPTAFYLCASSPGTDPLRETQYFGPGTRLLVL.

This clonotype occurred a few times. This chain links TRBV19 with TRBJ1-1; no clear D. Trimming shortened V by 1 base and J by 0 bases, and 9 bases separated the two germline ends. The CDR3 runs to 15 residues. Germline-derived CDR1 and CDR2 are LNHDA and SQIVND (reference sequence). The DNA for the CDR3 is TGTGCCAGTAGTATAGGGGGAGCTATGAACACTGAAGCTTTCTTT. Protein: CASSIGGAMNTEAFF.

The chain uses TRBV3-1 and TRBJ2-3; the D gene is possibly TRBD2 (5 bases). CDR3 size: 15 residues. Deletions cut 4 bases from V and 0 bases from J, with 11 bases between. Germline V gives CDR1 LGHDT, CDR2 YNNKEL (reference sequence). The CDR3: CASSPSRTSTDTQYF. For the CDR3, the DNA is TGTGCCAGCAGCCCGTCCCGGACTAGCACAGATACGCAGTATTTT.

In this sample, this clonotype turned up once. Here the CDR3 DNA reads TGTGCCAGCTCACCACCTTCCGTGCATGCCTACGAGCAGTACTTC. It yields the protein CASSPPSVHAYEQYF. The gene calls are TRBV18 and TRBJ2-7, with D uncertain. There are 15 residues in the CDR3. In germline, CDR1 is KGHSH, CDR2 LQKENI. V lost 0 bases, J lost 2 bases, and 11 bases lay in between.

The chain carries TRBV30 and TRBJ1-5; D is possibly TRBD1 (5 bases). V was shortened by 5 bases and J by 1 base, with 9 bases between the two germline ends. The CDR3 consists of 13 residues. The germline V gene encodes CDR1 GTSNPN and CDR2 SVGIG (reference sequence). The DNA for the CDR3 is TGTGCCTGGGGCCAGGGAAGCAATCAGCCCCAGCATTTT. Its protein product is CAWGQGSNQPQHF.

This clonotype has only a few counts. The chain is built from TRBV29-1 and TRBJ1-1, with 7 bases that match TRBD1. The CDR3 extends over 11 amino acids. Germline CDR1 reads SQVTM; CDR2 reads ANQGSEA. The V segment lost 2 bases and the J segment 10 bases; nucleotides outside the gene matches: 4. The CDR3 region is CSVERQGSAFF. CDR3 nucleotide sequence: TGCAGCGTTGAAAGACAGGGATCAGCTTTCTTT.

V is TRBV7-9 and J is TRBJ2-7, with a possible D match to TRBD1 (5 bases). Trimming pared 10 bases from V and 0 bases from J, leaving 13 bases between. CDR3 length: 13 residues. The germline gives CDR1 SEHNR, CDR2 FQNEAQ (reference sequence). For the CDR3, the DNA is TGTGCCACCACGTTGACAGACTCCTACGAGCAGTACTTC. It yields the protein CATTLTDSYEQYF.

The CDR3 sequence is CASSSRTRLFWELFF. The CDR3, as DNA: TGTGCCAGCAGTTCGCGGACTAGACTCTTCTGGGAGCTGTTTTTT. The rearrangement uses TRBV28 and TRBJ2-2; 7 nucleotides agree with TRBD2. With 4 bases clipped from V and 9 bases from J, the junction kept 11 bases outside the gene matches. The V gene's germline CDR1 is MDHEN and CDR2 SYDVKM. The CDR3 is 15 residues long.

This rearrangement joins TRBV7-9 to TRBJ2-3, with 8 bases lining up with TRBD2. The CDR3 runs 15 residues. With V trimmed by 6 bases and J by 2 bases, 7 bases remained unmatched. Germline V gene data show CDR1 as SEHNR and CDR2 as FQNEAQ (reference sequence). CDR3 amino acids: CASRQTSGYTDTQYF. CDR3 nucleotides: TGTGCCAGCAGGCAAACTAGCGGATACACAGATACGCAGTATTTT. Together with reference TRBV7-9 and TRBJ2-3, the CDR3 gives the full variable domain: DTGVSQNPRHKITKRGQNVTFRCDPISEHNRLYWYRQTLGQGPEFLTYFQNEAQLEKSRLLSDRFSAERPKGSFSTLEIQRTEQGDSAMYLCASRQTSGYTDTQYFGPGTRLTVL.

The V gene is TRBV11-2, the J gene TRBJ2-7, with D hard to call. V was cut by 2 bases and J by 7 bases, with 18 bases left in between. CDR3 length: 15 residues. Per the germline V gene, CDR1 is SGHAT and CDR2 is FQNNGV. The CDR3 DNA reads as TGTGCCAGCAGCTTAAGGTCACTTCCATATGGGGAGCAGTACTTC. Residues: CASSLRSLPYGEQYF.

The chain combines TRBV6-1 with TRBJ2-1, with 16 bases identical to TRBD2. Germline-derived CDR1 and CDR2 are MNHNS and SASEGT. This CDR3 is 18 amino acids long. V lost 6 bases and J lost 12; bases outside the gene matches: 17. The CDR3 reads CASSSGTSGRGGGNGQFF. The CDR3 DNA follows: TGTGCCAGCAGCTCCGGGACTAGCGGGAGGGGGGGAGGTAACGGGCAGTTCTTC.

This clonotype was recorded a few times. The chain links TRBV4-1 to TRBJ2-7; perhaps TRBD1 as D (5 bases). The germline V and J ends were trimmed by 4 bases and 4 bases, with 20 bases remaining between them. CDR3 length: 16 amino acids. CDR1 is MGHRA, CDR2 YSYEKL, per germline. The CDR3 region is CASSRITGQPKYEQYF. DNA of the CDR3: TGCGCCAGCAGCCGGATTACTGGACAACCTAAATACGAGCAGTACTTC.

The rearrangement joins TRBV10-3 to TRBJ2-3, with a weak D call TRBD1 (6 bases). Germline V gene sequence: CDR1 ENHRY, CDR2 SYGVKD. This CDR3 is built from 14 residues. Trimming removed 6 bases from V and 5 bases from J, with 15 bases in between. The CDR3: CAIRPTGKGDTQYF. The DNA for the CDR3 is TGTGCCATCAGGCCCACAGGGAAAGGAGATACGCAGTATTTT.

The V and J genes are TRBV11-1 and TRBJ2-1; TRBD2 matches 7 bases. The germline V gene encodes CDR1 SGHAT and CDR2 FQDESV (reference sequence). V was pared by 4 bases and J by 0 bases, with 15 bases of the junction left unmatched. The CDR3 length is 19 residues. The CDR3 sequence: CASSSDPRFGGGSYNEQFF. CDR3 bases: TGTGCCAGCAGCTCAGACCCGAGGTTTGGCGGGGGCTCCTACAATGAGCAGTTCTTC.

This chain connects TRBV7-9 to TRBJ2-7; D might be TRBD2 (6 bases). Germline CDR1 SEHNR, CDR2 FQNEAQ (reference sequence). Trimming shortened V by 8 bases and J by 0 bases, and 8 bases separated the two germline ends. The CDR3 contains 12 residues. The CDR3, as DNA: TGTGCCAGCCGGAGGGGCTCCTACGAGCAGTACTTC. It codes for CASRRGSYEQYF.

The sample holds a few counts of this clonotype. The chain is built from TRBV6-2 or TRBV6-3 and TRBJ2-4; TRBD1 matches 7 bases. The germline V gene has CDR1 MNHEY and CDR2 SVGEGT. V lost 5 bases to trimming and J lost 7 bases; unmatched junction nucleotides: 8. The CDR3 runs 14 residues. In DNA, the CDR3 is TGTGCCAGCAGTGAGACAGGGTCCCTCAACATTCAGTACTTC. Protein sequence: CASSETGSLNIQYF.

This clonotype was detected only a few times. The CDR3 DNA follows: TGTGCCAGCAGCTTACGAGCCCCGGGGGCGCCCCCCTTCAGATCTGGGGCCAACGTCCTGACTTTC. Translated: CASSLRAPGAPPFRSGANVLTF. The J gene is TRBJ2-6, the V gene TRBV7-2; perhaps D is TRBD1 or TRBD2 (6 bases each). The CDR3 consists of 22 residues. In germline, CDR1 is SGHTA, CDR2 FQGNSA. The V and J ends lost 2 bases and 1 base respectively, with 27 bases between them.

This clonotype has only a few counts. V and J are TRBV7-3 and TRBJ2-2; 9 positions agree with TRBD1. With V trimmed by 5 bases and J by 7 bases, 8 bases remained unmatched. Germline V CDR1 and CDR2: SGHTA, FQGTGA. CDR3 length: 15 amino acids. The CDR3: CASSVQGAQGGELFF. The CDR3 DNA reads as TGTGCCAGCAGCGTACAGGGGGCGCAGGGCGGGGAGCTGTTTTTT.

This chain uses TRBV29-1 with TRBJ1-4; possibly TRBD1 for D (5 bases). The CDR3 totals 14 residues. V lost 6 bases to trimming and J lost 5 bases, with 16 bases between them. CDR1 is SQVTM, CDR2 ANQGSEA, per germline. The chain's CDR3 is CSVTRDAGNEKLFF. The CDR3 DNA reads as TGCAGCGTAACTAGGGACGCCGGGAATGAAAAACTGTTTTTT.

This chain links TRBV5-6 with TRBJ2-1; a weak D match, TRBD2 (7 bases). The CDR3 runs to 16 residues. CDR1 SGHDT and CDR2 YYEEEE come from the germline V gene. V was pared by 0 bases and J by 2 bases, with 12 bases between. The CDR3: CASSLARGATYNEQFF. The CDR3 bases are TGTGCCAGCAGCTTGGCCCGGGGGGCTACCTACAATGAGCAGTTCTTC.

This chain connects TRBV29-1 to TRBJ2-3, with TRBD2 matching over 13 bases. Germline CDR1 SQVTM, CDR2 ANQGSEA. The CDR3 contains 16 residues. With 1 base clipped from V and 6 bases from J, the junction kept 7 bases outside the gene matches. CDR3 coding DNA: TGCAGCGTTGAAGGGGGGACTAGCGGGGCCCAGGATACGCAGTATTTT. It yields the protein CSVEGGTSGAQDTQYF.

This clonotype was picked up a small number of times. The chain uses TRBV3-1 and TRBJ2-1; D is unresolved. V lost 1 base, J lost 9 bases, and 10 bases lay in between. This CDR3 region has 13 residues. Germline values: CDR1 LGHDT, CDR2 YNNKEL (reference sequence). The CDR3 nucleotides are TGTGCCAGCAGCCAAGTTGGACGCGGTGAGCAGTTCTTC. Protein product: CASSQVGRGEQFF.

This sequence joins TRBV7-2 and TRBJ1-1, with a tentative D call TRBD1 (5 bases). Looked up from germline, CDR1 is SGHTA and CDR2 is FQGNSA. The CDR3 sequence is 15 residues long. Trimming took off 6 bases at V and 5 bases at J, with 19 bases between the two ends. Written as DNA, the CDR3 is TGTGCCAGCAGTCTTAGAGAGGGGTTAGGGACTGAAGCTTTCTTT. Protein product: CASSLREGLGTEAFF.